The rows below give T cell receptor beta chains drawn from one sample of a study of blood T cell repertoires in COVID-19. Repertoires were generated with immunoSEQ multiplex PCR, while TCRdb's copy carries only in-frame clones and drops some. Of about 430,000 clones in the sample, roughly 88% are singletons; the top ten hold 0.95% to 1%. Specimen: PBMCs or T cells enriched from blood (not recorded which). The receptors were gathered from a woman aged 25 to 39 with acute COVID-19. Both conserved end residues are trimmed from each CDR3.

CDR3 protein	V gene	J gene
ASMPTGIGSDTQY	TRBV5-1	TRBJ2-3
ASRSQGQINSPLH	TRBV5-1	TRBJ1-6
ASSQGPGTLQETQY	TRBV14	TRBJ2-5
ASSPGDFSSSYNEQF	TRBV9	TRBJ2-1
ASKGQGRYGYT	TRBV2	TRBJ1-2
ASRTGQNYGYT	TRBV6-5	TRBJ1-2
ASKFLGDYSNQPQH	TRBV19	TRBJ1-5
ATSDRTRGEQF	TRBV24-1	TRBJ2-1
ASSQDSWGGSGANVLT	TRBV3-1/TRBV3-2	TRBJ2-6
ASSPIRTGQETQY	TRBV18	TRBJ2-5
ASTLGGISPLH	TRBV6-5	TRBJ1-6
SVFVDRGPRTNYGYT	TRBV29-1	TRBJ1-2
ASSFRRDSLEQY	TRBV5-5	TRBJ2-7
ASWTGGGHYSNQPQH	TRBV19	TRBJ1-5
ASSLGIGDLYEQY	TRBV7-9	TRBJ2-7
ASRNRGETGELF	TRBV6-5	TRBJ2-2
ASSWDRDEAF	TRBV6-2/TRBV6-3	TRBJ1-1
ASSLVRNSYNEQF	TRBV5-1	TRBJ2-1
ASSYGTSSYEQY	TRBV6-2/TRBV6-3	TRBJ2-7
ASSQSQGQLYEQY	TRBV4-2	TRBJ2-7
ASSPERRSYEQY	TRBV7-2	TRBJ2-7
AISQSLAAYEQY	TRBV10-3	TRBJ2-7
ASSLGRDRCTDTQY	TRBV6-7	TRBJ2-3
ASSQGQGGNYGYT	TRBV28	TRBJ1-2
ASSYPHVYSNQPQH	TRBV28	TRBJ1-5
ASSLQDTQY	TRBV12-3/TRBV12-4	TRBJ2-3
ASSVWAGGGYT	TRBV9	TRBJ1-2
ASSLDVAGGNEQF	TRBV5-1	TRBJ2-1
ASSRLPGQQETQY	TRBV7-3	TRBJ2-5
ASSPWTGENIQY	TRBV27	TRBJ2-4
ASSVGDGRITEAF	TRBV9	TRBJ1-1
ASSLGGQTNYGYT	TRBV5-1	TRBJ1-2
ASSQDRGGPPLRNEQF	TRBV3-1/TRBV3-2	TRBJ2-1
ATRDRGITEAF	TRBV24-1	TRBJ1-1